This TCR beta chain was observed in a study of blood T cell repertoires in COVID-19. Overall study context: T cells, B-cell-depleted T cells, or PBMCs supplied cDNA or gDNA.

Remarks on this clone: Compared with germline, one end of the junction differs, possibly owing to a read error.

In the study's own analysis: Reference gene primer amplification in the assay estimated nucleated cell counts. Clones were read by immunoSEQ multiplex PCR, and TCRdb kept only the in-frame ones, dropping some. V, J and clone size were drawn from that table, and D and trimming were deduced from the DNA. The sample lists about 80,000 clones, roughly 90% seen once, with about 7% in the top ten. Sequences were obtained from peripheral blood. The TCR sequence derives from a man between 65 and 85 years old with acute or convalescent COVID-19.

CDR3 region: CASSEEKTGKRQTQYF. The CDR3 nucleotides read TGTGCCAGCAGCGAAGAGAAAACAGGGAAACGTCAGACCCAGTACTTC. The chain uses TRBV3-1 (or the pseudogene TRBV3-2) and TRBJ2-5; tentative D call: TRBD1 (6 bases). The V gene's germline CDR1 is LGHDT and CDR2 YNNKEL (reference sequence). The CDR3 runs 16 residues.